This T cell receptor (beta chain) was observed in a study of shared clonotypes between healthy human individuals. Study information: With ages of 18 to 49, the donors were two women and a few men.

The germline CDR1 and CDR2 sequences are MDHEN and SYDVKM. The V and J ends lost 3 bases and 7 bases respectively, with 13 bases between them. The CDR3 is made up of 14 amino acids. The donors were adults (healthy and HIV-negative) with no recent acute infections or vaccinations. Around 90 million PBMCs served as the genomic DNA source for unsorted samples. An even split of each subset's genomic DNA across several immunoSEQ plates was performed. Data came from immunoSEQ multiplex PCR; TCRdb stores just in-frame clones and leaves some out. The data hold some 490,000 clones, with over 70% observed a single time.

The rearrangement joins TRBV28 to TRBJ2-1; D uncertain. Sequenced sample: PBMCs. This clonotype was obtained from a middle-aged woman in good health. Some clones in this sample may be carry-over from other donors' samples. This chain's CDR3 is CASSFGRSKNEQFF. The CDR3 DNA is TGTGCCAGCAGTTTTGGTCGAAGCAAAAATGAGCAGTTCTTC.